Below, one T cell receptor beta chain is given with its context. Its target is not known. The sample originates from a study of cytotoxic CD8 clonotypes in ibrutinib-treated CLL. As for the study in general: Partial responses totalled approximately 25 and complete responses 2; after median approximately 6 years, approximately 15 remained remitted and roughly twelve progressed.

Germline-derived CDR1 and CDR2 are KGHSH and LQKENI. The CDR3 spans 17 residues. Trimming cost V 5 bases and J 7 bases, with 27 bases left between them. The study's findings and limits: The study found baseline clonality above age-matched healthy donors, tracking circulating CD8+ T-cell counts. Sampling times differed between sustained-remission and progressing patients. There were few public clonotypes, and on treatment they contracted or stayed stable.

Method: immunoSEQ multiplex PCR; TCRdb's copy keeps in-frame clones and lacks some. The profile shows around 70,000 clones, around four fifths of them singletons. The specimen was PBMCs, collected after 24 months of ibrutinib treatment. This clonotype was obtained from a human donor with chronic lymphocytic leukemia. The J gene is TRBJ2-7, the V gene TRBV18; a weak D match, TRBD2 (6 bases). This CDR3 is CASSSLIPGLPGGEQYF. CDR3 bases: TGTGCCAGCTCATCATTAATTCCGGGACTTCCCGGAGGAGAGCAGTACTTC.